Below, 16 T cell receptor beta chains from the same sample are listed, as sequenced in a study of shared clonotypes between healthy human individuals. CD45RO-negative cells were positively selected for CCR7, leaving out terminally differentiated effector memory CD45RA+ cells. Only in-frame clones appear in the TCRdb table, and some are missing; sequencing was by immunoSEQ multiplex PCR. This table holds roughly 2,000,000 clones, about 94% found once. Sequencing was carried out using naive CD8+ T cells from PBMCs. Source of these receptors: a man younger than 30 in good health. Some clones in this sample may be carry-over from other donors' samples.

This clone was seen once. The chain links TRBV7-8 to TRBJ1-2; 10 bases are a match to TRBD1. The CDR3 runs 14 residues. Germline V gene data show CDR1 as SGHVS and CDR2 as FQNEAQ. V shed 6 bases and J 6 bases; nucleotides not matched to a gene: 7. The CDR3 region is CASRTMTGGHGYTF. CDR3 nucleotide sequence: TGTGCCAGCAGGACGATGACAGGGGGCCATGGCTACACCTTC.

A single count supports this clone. CDR3 in DNA: TGTGCCAGCAGCTTAGCGAGAGGGGCCGGGGAGCTGTTTTTT. It is translated as CASSLARGAGELFF. This chain connects TRBV6-5 to TRBJ2-2; tentatively, D is TRBD1 or TRBD2 (5 bases each). The CDR3 totals 14 residues. CDR1 is MNHEY and CDR2 is SVGAGI in the germline V gene. V shed 6 bases and J shed 6 bases, with 14 bases lying between them.

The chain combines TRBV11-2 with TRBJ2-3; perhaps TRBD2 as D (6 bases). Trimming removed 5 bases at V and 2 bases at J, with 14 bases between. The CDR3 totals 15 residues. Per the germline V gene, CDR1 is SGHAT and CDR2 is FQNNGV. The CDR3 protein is CASSLSTRLTDTQYF. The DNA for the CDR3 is TGTGCCAGCAGCCTATCGACTAGACTCACAGATACGCAGTATTTT. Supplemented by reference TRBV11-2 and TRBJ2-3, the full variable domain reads EAGVAQSPRYKIIEKRQSVAFWCNPISGHATLYWYQQILGQGPKLLIQFQNNGVVDDSQLPKDRFSAERLKGVDSTLKIQPAKLEDSAVYLCASSLSTRLTDTQYFGPGTRLTVL.

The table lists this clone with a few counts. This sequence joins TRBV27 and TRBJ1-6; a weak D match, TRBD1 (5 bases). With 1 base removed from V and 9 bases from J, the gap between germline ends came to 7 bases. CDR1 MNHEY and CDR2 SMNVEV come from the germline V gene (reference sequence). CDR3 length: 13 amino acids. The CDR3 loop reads CASSLYGGSPLHF. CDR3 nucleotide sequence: TGTGCCAGCAGTTTATACGGGGGTTCACCCCTCCACTTT.

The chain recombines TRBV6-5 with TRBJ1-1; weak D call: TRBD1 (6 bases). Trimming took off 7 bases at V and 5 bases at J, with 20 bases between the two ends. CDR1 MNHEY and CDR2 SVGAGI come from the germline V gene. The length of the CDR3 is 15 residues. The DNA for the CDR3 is TGTGCCAGCACCGCACAGGGAGGGAAAGCGACTGAAGCTTTCTTT. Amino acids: CASTAQGGKATEAFF.

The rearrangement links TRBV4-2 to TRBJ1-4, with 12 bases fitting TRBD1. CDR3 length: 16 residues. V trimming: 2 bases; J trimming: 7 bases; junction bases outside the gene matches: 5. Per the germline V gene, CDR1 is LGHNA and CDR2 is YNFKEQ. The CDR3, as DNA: TGTGCCAGCAGCCAATGGGACAGGGGGCGCGGTGAAAAACTGTTTTTT. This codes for CASSQWDRGRGEKLFF.

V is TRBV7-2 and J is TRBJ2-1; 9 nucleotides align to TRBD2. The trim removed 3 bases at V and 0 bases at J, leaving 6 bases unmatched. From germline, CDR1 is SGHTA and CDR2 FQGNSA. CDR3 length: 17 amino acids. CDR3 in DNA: TGTGCCAGCAGCTTCTCTAGCGGGGAACCCTCCTACAATGAGCAGTTCTTC. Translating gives CASSFSSGEPSYNEQFF.

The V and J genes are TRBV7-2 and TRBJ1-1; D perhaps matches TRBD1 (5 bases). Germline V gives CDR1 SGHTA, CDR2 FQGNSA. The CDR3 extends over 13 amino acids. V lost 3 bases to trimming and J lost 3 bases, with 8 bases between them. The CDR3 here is CASSLGPYTEAFF. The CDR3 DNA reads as TGTGCCAGCAGCTTGGGACCATACACTGAAGCTTTCTTT.

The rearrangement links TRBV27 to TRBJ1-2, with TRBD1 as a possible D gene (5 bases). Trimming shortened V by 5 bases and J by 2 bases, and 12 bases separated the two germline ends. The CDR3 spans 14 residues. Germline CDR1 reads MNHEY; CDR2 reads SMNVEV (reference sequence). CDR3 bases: TGTGCCAGCAGTGCGGGACCGTTCAACTATGGCTACACCTTC. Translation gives CASSAGPFNYGYTF.

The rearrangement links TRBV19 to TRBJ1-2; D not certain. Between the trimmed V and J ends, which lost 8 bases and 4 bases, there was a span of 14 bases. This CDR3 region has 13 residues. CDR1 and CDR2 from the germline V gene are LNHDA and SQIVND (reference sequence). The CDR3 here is CASAVTPLYGYTF. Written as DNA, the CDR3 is TGTGCCAGTGCAGTTACACCTCTCTATGGCTACACCTTC.

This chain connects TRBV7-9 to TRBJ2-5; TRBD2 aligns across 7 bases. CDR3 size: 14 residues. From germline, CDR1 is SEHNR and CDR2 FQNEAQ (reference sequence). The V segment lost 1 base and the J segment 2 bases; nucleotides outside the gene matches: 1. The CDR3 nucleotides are TGTGCCAGCAGCTTAGGTAGCGGGCAAGAGACCCAGTACTTC. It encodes CASSLGSGQETQYF.

The CDR3 here is CASSFGFGGRTTTGELFF. As DNA, the CDR3 is TGTGCCAGCAGCTTTGGTTTCGGGGGCAGGACGACCACCGGGGAGCTGTTTTTT. The chain is built from TRBV5-6 and TRBJ2-2; tentatively, D is TRBD1 or TRBD2 (6 bases each). Germline V gives CDR1 SGHDT, CDR2 YYEEEE. The V gene lost 2 bases and the J gene lost 4 bases, with 21 bases spanning the gap. The length of the CDR3 is 18 residues.

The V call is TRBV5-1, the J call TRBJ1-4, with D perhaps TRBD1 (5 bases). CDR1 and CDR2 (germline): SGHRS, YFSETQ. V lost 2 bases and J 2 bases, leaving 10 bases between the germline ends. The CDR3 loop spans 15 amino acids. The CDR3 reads CASSFDSQTNEKLFF. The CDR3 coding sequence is TGCGCCAGCAGCTTCGACAGTCAGACTAATGAAAAACTGTTTTTT.

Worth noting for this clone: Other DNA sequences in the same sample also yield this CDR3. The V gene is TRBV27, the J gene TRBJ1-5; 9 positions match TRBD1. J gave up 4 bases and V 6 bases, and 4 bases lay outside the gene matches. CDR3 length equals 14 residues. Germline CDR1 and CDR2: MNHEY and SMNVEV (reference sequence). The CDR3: CASSGTGTNQPQHF. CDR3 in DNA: TGTGCCAGCAGCGGGACAGGGACAAATCAGCCCCAGCATTTT.

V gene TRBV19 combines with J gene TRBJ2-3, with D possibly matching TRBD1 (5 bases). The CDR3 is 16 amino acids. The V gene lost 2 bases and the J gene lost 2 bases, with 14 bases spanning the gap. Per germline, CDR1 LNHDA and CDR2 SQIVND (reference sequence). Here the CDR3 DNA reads TGTGCCAGTAGTATAAGCAGCAGGGCCTACACAGATACGCAGTATTTT. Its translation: CASSISSRAYTDTQYF. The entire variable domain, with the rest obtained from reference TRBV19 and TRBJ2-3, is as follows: DGGITQSPKYLFRKEGQNVTLSCEQNLNHDAMYWYRQDPGQGLRLIYYSQIVNDFQKGDIAEGYSVSREKKESFPLTVTSAQKNPTAFYLCASSISSRAYTDTQYFGPGTRLTVL.

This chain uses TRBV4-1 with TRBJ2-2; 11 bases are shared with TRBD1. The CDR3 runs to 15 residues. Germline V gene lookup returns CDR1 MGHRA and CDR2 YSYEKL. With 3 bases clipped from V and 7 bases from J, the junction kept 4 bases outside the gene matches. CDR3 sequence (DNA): TGCGCCAGCAGCCAGGACAGGGGGCGGATCGGGGAGCTGTTTTTT. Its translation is CASSQDRGRIGELFF.